A single sample gave rise to the 22 T cell receptor beta chains below, sequenced in a study of blood T cell repertoires in COVID-19 (dated by TCRdb to about 2020). Preparation of the library involved the immunoSEQ multiplex PCR assay. Sourced from immuneACCESS, this table was stored by TCRdb with only in-frame sequences that have V and J called. A share of the clones is absent; for the studies checked, an unresolved V gene accounts for under half, and the remainder has no known explanation. The sample table holds 210,000 or so clones, of which approximately 88% were seen once. The ten largest account for about 7% of the sample. The sequencing input was peripheral blood. The receptors shown here come from a man aged 35 to 55 with acute or convalescent COVID-19.

This chain links TRBV9 with TRBJ2-5, with 16 bases lining up with TRBD2. After removal of 3 bases from V and 5 bases from J, the junction contained 4 bases not matched to a gene. Germline lookup yields CDR1 SGDLS and CDR2 YYNGEE. CDR3 length: 16 residues. The CDR3 nucleotides read TGTGCCAGCAGCGAGGGACTAGCGGGGGGGCGGGAGACCCAGTACTTC. This codes for CASSEGLAGGRETQYF.

The gene calls are TRBV27 and TRBJ2-3; D not resolved. Germline CDR1 MNHEY, CDR2 SMNVEV (reference sequence). V was pared by 6 bases and J by 1 base, with 8 bases between. The CDR3 is made up of 13 amino acids. In DNA, the CDR3 is TGTGCCAGCAGCGTACTGGGCACAGATACGCAGTATTTT. Translation: CASSVLGTDTQYF.

V gene TRBV19 combines with J gene TRBJ2-7; D unresolved. The CDR3 is 15 residues long. The V gene's germline CDR1 is LNHDA and CDR2 SQIVND (reference sequence). Deletions cut 0 bases from V and 3 bases from J, with 12 bases between. The CDR3 is CASSIDSGFYYEQYF. CDR3 in DNA: TGTGCCAGTAGTATAGACTCAGGTTTCTACTACGAGCAGTACTTC. The whole variable domain, remainder taken from reference TRBV19 and TRBJ2-7, is DGGITQSPKYLFRKEGQNVTLSCEQNLNHDAMYWYRQDPGQGLRLIYYSQIVNDFQKGDIAEGYSVSREKKESFPLTVTSAQKNPTAFYLCASSIDSGFYYEQYFGPGTRLTVT.

The chain has TRBV4-1 and TRBJ2-5; possible D gene TRBD2, 6 bases. With 0 bases removed from V and 6 bases from J, the gap between germline ends came to 11 bases. Germline V CDR1 and CDR2: MGHRA, YSYEKL. This CDR3 has 14 amino acids. CDR3 bases: TGCGCCAGCAGCCAAGATGCGGGGACCAAGACCCAGTACTTC. Residues: CASSQDAGTKTQYF.

The CDR3 spells CASSVRRGRYEQYF. CDR3 coding DNA: TGTGCCAGCTCAGTACGGCGGGGGAGATACGAGCAGTACTTC. The gene calls are TRBV18 and TRBJ2-7, with 7 bases lining up with TRBD2. The CDR3 is made up of 14 amino acids. Unmatched junction bases numbered 8, after V lost 5 bases and J lost 4 bases. Germline CDR1 reads KGHSH; CDR2 reads LQKENI.

The rearrangement joins TRBV5-1 to TRBJ2-1, with 9 nucleotides matching TRBD2. CDR1 and CDR2 from the germline V gene are SGHRS and YFSETQ. The CDR3 has 18 residues. V lost 0 bases, J lost 1 base, and 8 bases stayed unmatched. The CDR3 region is CASSLGNSGGLSYNEQFF. CDR3 nucleotide sequence: TGCGCCAGCAGCTTGGGAAATAGCGGGGGCCTATCCTACAATGAGCAGTTCTTC.

The rearrangement links TRBV6-6 to TRBJ1-2, with 8 bases matching TRBD1. V was clipped by 0 bases and J by 7 bases; unmatched bases: 1. The CDR3 covers 13 residues. CDR1 and CDR2 (germline): MNHNY, SVGAGI (reference sequence). The CDR3 DNA reads TGTGCCAGCAGTTACTCGACAGGGGCTGGCTACACCTTC. Protein product: CASSYSTGAGYTF.

This rearrangement joins TRBV28 to TRBJ1-4, with 8 bases that match TRBD1. From germline, CDR1 is MDHEN and CDR2 SYDVKM. The V gene end was trimmed by 7 bases and the J gene end by 3 bases; junction bases not matched to a gene: 4. The CDR3 is 14 amino acids. CDR3 region: CASTADRANEKLFF. In DNA form, the CDR3 reads TGTGCCAGCACCGCGGACAGGGCTAATGAAAAACTGTTTTTT.

This clone came up once. The genes are TRBV11-2 and TRBJ2-2; 9 bases are shared with TRBD1. This CDR3 has 15 residues. Germline V gives CDR1 SGHAT, CDR2 FQNNGV. V was clipped by 3 bases and J by 5 bases; unmatched bases: 4. In nucleotides, the CDR3 is TGTGCCAGCAGCTTCCGGGACAGGGTAACCGGGGAGCTGTTTTTT. It translates to CASSFRDRVTGELFF.

The chain combines TRBV6-6 with TRBJ1-5; D is uncertain. The germline CDR1 and CDR2 sequences are MNHNY and SVGAGI (reference sequence). This CDR3 is built from 11 residues. Trimming left V 11 bases short and J 3 bases short, with 8 bases between. CDR3 DNA: TGTGCCGCAGGCCCCAATCAGCCCCAGCATTTT. It is translated as CAAGPNQPQHF.

The gene calls are TRBV5-6 and TRBJ2-3; perhaps TRBD2 as D (5 bases). The CDR3 is 13 residues long. Between the trimmed V and J ends, which lost 4 bases and 2 bases, there was a span of 8 bases. Looked up from germline, CDR1 is SGHDT and CDR2 is YYEEEE. This CDR3 is CASSRRSTDTQYF. The CDR3 region has the DNA TGTGCCAGCAGCCGGAGGTCCACAGATACGCAGTATTTT.

This clone occurred many times. This sequence joins TRBV6-2 or TRBV6-3 and TRBJ2-5, with 9 nucleotides matching TRBD1. The CDR3 runs 17 residues. Trimming cost V 6 bases and J 2 bases; bases outside gene matches: 13. CDR1 is MNHEY and CDR2 is SVGEGT in the germline V gene. As DNA, the CDR3 is TGTGCCAGCAGCCCACTTGGGACAGGGCTTAGACAAGAGACCCAGTACTTC. It yields the protein CASSPLGTGLRQETQYF.

The chain carries TRBV5-4 and TRBJ1-5, with 9 bases identical to TRBD1. The germline V gene encodes CDR1 SGHNT and CDR2 YYREEE (reference sequence). The CDR3 spans 15 residues. J was trimmed by 7 bases and V by 5 bases; bases with no gene match: 10. CDR3 sequence (DNA): TGTGCCAGCAGTTCCGGGACAGGGAGGAACCAGCCCCAGCATTTT. Encoded protein: CASSSGTGRNQPQHF.

The V gene is TRBV29-1, the J gene TRBJ1-2; maybe TRBD1 (5 bases). Germline-derived CDR1 and CDR2 are SQVTM and ANQGSEA. Trimming shortened V by 4 bases and J by 5 bases, and 17 bases separated the two germline ends. This CDR3 spans 14 amino acids. The CDR3 here is CSVVGGFSVYGYTF. The CDR3 DNA sequence: TGCAGCGTTGTGGGGGGTTTTAGTGTTTATGGCTACACCTTC.

The chain links TRBV4-3 to TRBJ2-3, with D unclear. The V end lost 0 bases, the J end lost 6 bases, and 13 bases lay between the germline ends. The CDR3 has 15 amino acids. Germline CDR1 is LGHNA and CDR2 is YSLEER. For the CDR3, the DNA is TGCGCCAGCAGCCAAGATTTCACCACGCGGGATACGCAGTATTTT. Translation: CASSQDFTTRDTQYF.

J is TRBJ1-6 and V is TRBV3-1 (or the pseudogene TRBV3-2), with 7 bases fitting TRBD1. This CDR3 has 15 amino acids. Germline V gene lookup returns CDR1 LGHDT and CDR2 YNNKEL (reference sequence). J lost 4 bases, V lost 4 bases, and 4 bases had no gene match. The CDR3 DNA reads TGTGCCAGCAGCCGGGGACAGTCTTATAATTCACCCCTCCACTTT. Residues: CASSRGQSYNSPLHF.

V and J are TRBV7-2 and TRBJ2-7; 8 positions agree with TRBD2. CDR1 is SGHTA and CDR2 is FQGNSA in the germline V gene. CDR3 size: 16 residues. V lost 0 bases to trimming and J lost 4 bases; unmatched junction nucleotides: 8. CDR3 sequence (DNA): TGTGCCAGCAGCTTAGCGCGGGGGGCCGTTGGGTACGAGCAGTACTTC. Residues: CASSLARGAVGYEQYF.

V usage is TRBV28 and J usage is TRBJ1-1; D is ambiguous. This CDR3 comprises 14 residues. CDR1 and CDR2 from the germline V gene are MDHEN and SYDVKM. The V end lost 5 bases, the J end lost 3 bases, and 13 bases lay between the germline ends. CDR3 sequence reads: CASSPPVTYTEAFF. CDR3 in DNA: TGTGCCAGCAGTCCACCTGTGACATACACTGAAGCTTTCTTT.

The rearrangement uses TRBV9 and TRBJ1-5, with D unclear. The CDR3 covers 14 residues. Germline assignment: CDR1 SGDLS and CDR2 YYNGEE. V lost 0 bases and J lost 7, with 11 bases in between. In DNA, the CDR3 is TGTGCCAGCAGCGTAGCGAGGGTGAGGCAGCCCCAGCATTTT. Protein sequence: CASSVARVRQPQHF. Complete variable domain (other parts from reference TRBV9 and TRBJ1-5): DSGVTQTPKHLITATGQRVTLRCSPRSGDLSVYWYQQSLDQGLQFLIQYYNGEERAKGNILERFSAQQFPDLHSELNLSSLELGDSALYFCASSVARVRQPQHFGDGTRLSIL.

The rearrangement joins TRBV5-1 to TRBJ1-3, with no clear D. V lost 2 bases, J lost 4 bases, and 16 bases lay in between. The CDR3 length is 16 residues. Per germline, CDR1 SGHRS and CDR2 YFSETQ. The CDR3 bases are TGCGCCAGCAGCTTACGGAACAGCAACCTAGGAAACACCATATATTTT. Amino acids: CASSLRNSNLGNTIYF.

The V gene is TRBV19, the J gene TRBJ1-5; the match to TRBD1 covers 9 bases. From germline, CDR1 is LNHDA and CDR2 SQIVND (reference sequence). CDR3 size: 15 residues. The J segment lost 7 bases and the V segment lost 6 bases, leaving 10 bases of the junction unmatched. Here the CDR3 DNA reads TGTGCCAGTAGGCCCCCGGGACAGGGAAGGCAGCCCCAGCATTTT. This translates into CASRPPGQGRQPQHF.

This chain joins TRBV7-2 and TRBJ1-1, with D unresolved. Between the trimmed V and J ends, which lost 4 bases and 3 bases, there was a span of 9 bases. This CDR3 spans 13 amino acids. Germline loops: CDR1 SGHTA, CDR2 FQGNSA. The CDR3 sequence: CASSYTRDTEAFF. The CDR3 nucleotides are TGTGCCAGCAGCTATACGCGGGACACTGAAGCTTTCTTT.